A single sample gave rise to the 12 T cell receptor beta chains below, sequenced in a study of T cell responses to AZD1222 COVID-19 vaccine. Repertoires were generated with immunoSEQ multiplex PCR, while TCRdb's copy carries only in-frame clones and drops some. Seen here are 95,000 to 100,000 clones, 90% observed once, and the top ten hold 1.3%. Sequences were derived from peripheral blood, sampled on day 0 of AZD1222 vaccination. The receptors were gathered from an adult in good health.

CDR3 nucleotide sequence: TGTGCCAGCAGCCTAGAGCTTGGGGTCACCGGGGAGCTGTTTTTT. As protein: CASSLELGVTGELFF. The chain joins TRBV4-2 to TRBJ2-2; no firm D call. CDR3 size: 15 residues. The V gene's germline CDR1 is LGHNA and CDR2 YNFKEQ. Trimming pared 4 bases from V and 4 bases from J, leaving 13 bases between.

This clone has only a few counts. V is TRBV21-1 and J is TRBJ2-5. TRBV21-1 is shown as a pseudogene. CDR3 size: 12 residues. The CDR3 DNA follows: TGTGCCAGCAGCAAGTACCAAGAGACCCAGTACTTC. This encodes CASSKYQETQYF.

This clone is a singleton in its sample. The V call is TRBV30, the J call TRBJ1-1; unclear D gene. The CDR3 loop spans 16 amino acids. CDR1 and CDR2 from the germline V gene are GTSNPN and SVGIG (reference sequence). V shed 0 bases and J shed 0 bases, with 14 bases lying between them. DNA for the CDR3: TGTGCCTGGAGTGTCTCCTCGACGGGGATGAACACTGAAGCTTTCTTT. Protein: CAWSVSSTGMNTEAFF.

The CDR3 nucleotides are TGTGCCAGTAGTATAGCCGACGGCAACTATGGCTACACCTTC. This encodes CASSIADGNYGYTF. The chain has TRBV19 and TRBJ1-2; no definite D call. The CDR3 extends over 14 amino acids. The germline V gene has CDR1 LNHDA and CDR2 SQIVND (reference sequence). V lost 1 base and J lost 2, with 8 bases in between.

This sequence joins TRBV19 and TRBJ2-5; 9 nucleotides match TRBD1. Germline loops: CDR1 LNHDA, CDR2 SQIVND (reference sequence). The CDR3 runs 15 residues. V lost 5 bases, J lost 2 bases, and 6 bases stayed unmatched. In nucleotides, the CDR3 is TGTGCCAGTAGTCCGGACAGGGGACATCAAGAGACCCAGTACTTC. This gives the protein CASSPDRGHQETQYF.

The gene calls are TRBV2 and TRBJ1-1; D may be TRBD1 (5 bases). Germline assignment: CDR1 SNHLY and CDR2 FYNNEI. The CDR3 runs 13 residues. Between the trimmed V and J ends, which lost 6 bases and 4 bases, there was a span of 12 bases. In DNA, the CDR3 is TGTGCCAGCAGGCCCGTGGGGACCACTGAAGCTTTCTTT. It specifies CASRPVGTTEAFF. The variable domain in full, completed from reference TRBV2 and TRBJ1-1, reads EPEVTQTPSHQVTQMGQEVILRCVPISNHLYFYWYRQILGQKVEFLVSFYNNEISEKSEIFDDQFSVERPDGSNFTLKIRSTKLEDSAMYFCASRPVGTTEAFFGQGTRLTVV.

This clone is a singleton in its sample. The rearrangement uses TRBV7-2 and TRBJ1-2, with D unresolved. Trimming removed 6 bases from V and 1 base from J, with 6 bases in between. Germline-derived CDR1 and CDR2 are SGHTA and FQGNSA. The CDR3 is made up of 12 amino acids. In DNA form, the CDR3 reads TGTGCCAGCAGTCAGCGTAACTATGGCTACACCTTC. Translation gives CASSQRNYGYTF. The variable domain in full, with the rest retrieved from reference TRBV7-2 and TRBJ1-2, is GAGVSQSPSNKVTEKGKDVELRCDPISGHTALYWYRQSLGQGLEFLIYFQGNSAPDKSGLPSDRFSAERTGGSVSTLTIQRTQQEDSAVYLCASSQRNYGYTFGSGTRLTVV.

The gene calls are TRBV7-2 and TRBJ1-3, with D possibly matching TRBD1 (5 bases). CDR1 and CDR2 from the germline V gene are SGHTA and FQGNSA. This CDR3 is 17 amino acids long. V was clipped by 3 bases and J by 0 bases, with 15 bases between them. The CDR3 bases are TGTGCCAGCAGCTTCTTGACCGACAGCTACTCTGGAAACACCATATATTTT. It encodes CASSFLTDSYSGNTIYF.

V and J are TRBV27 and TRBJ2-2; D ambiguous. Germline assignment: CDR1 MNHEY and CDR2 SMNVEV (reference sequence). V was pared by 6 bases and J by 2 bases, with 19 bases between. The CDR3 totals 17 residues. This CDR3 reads CASSLTPAAINTGELFF. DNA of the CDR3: TGTGCCAGCAGCCTCACCCCCGCAGCGATTAACACCGGGGAGCTGTTTTTT.

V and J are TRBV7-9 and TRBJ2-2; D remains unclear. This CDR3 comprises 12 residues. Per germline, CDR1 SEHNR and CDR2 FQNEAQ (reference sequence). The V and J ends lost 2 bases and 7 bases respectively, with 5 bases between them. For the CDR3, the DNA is TGTGCCAGCAGCTTATCTGGCGGGGAGCTGTTTTTT. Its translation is CASSLSGGELFF.

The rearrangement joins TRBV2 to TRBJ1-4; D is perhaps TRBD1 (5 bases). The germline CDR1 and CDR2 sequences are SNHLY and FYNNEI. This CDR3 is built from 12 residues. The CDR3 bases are TGTGCGTCACAAAGGGGATGGGAAAAACTGTTTTTT. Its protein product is CASQRGWEKLFF.

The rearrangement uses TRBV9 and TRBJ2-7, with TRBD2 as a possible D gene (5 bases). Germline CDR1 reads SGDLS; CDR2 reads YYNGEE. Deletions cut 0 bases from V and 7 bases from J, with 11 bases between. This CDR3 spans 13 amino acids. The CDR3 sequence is CASSVAGSGEQYF. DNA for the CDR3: TGTGCCAGCAGCGTAGCCGGGTCGGGAGAGCAGTACTTC.